A selection of T cell receptor beta chains follows, all from one sample in a study of CD8+ T cells in alopecia areata. Sequencing was performed with immunoSEQ multiplex PCR; in TCRdb, only in-frame clones are kept and a portion is missing. The sample includes around 140,000 clones, roughly 44% of them seen just once. The sequenced sample was CD4+ T cells sorted from blood. The source is a human donor with alopecia areata. Both conserved end residues are part of each CDR3. Clone size, where shown, is once, few, many, or a class for clones that have expanded.

>few|TRBV5-6
CASSLWQGRGGNQPQHF
>NA|TRBV7-9
CASSLGAGANYGYTF
>NA|TRBV29-1
CSVEAPAKNIQYF
>NA|TRBV5-1
CASSTSGTNQETQYF
>NA|TRBV9
CASSARPGTSGSQQFF
>NA|TRBV5-1
CASSADPGHLYEQYF
>NA|TRBV5-1
CASSLERLAGGYYEQYF
>once|TRBV2
CASSEVKVLNTEAFF
>NA|TRBV7-9
CASSLARTSGSHEQFF
>NA|TRBV7-9
CASSGQGHSYEQYF
>NA|TRBV25-1
CASSGGTSMYSNQPQHF
>NA|TRBV19
CAGDWSSYEQYF
>NA|TRBV10-3
CAISERPSGKVHEQFF
>NA|TRBV25-1
CASSDPTGADIQYF
>NA|TRBV7-2
CASKIAATISNYGYTF
>NA|TRBV6-1
CASSEHELFNYGYTF
>NA|TRBV5-1
CASSPDPLLAGRANEQFF
>NA|TRBV5-1
CASSWGESYNEQFF